Listed here are 21 T cell receptor beta chains from one sample, sequenced in a study of CD8 T cells in ankylosing spondylitis. TCRdb re-derived calls from the 5' RACE reads in MiXCR, one entry per CDR3 protein. This sample has some 90,000 distinct CDR3 sequences; 27% occur once, and the top ten carry around 60%. Sequencing was done on a sample of blood, either unsorted or a sorted T cell fraction (not recorded which). These receptors were collected from a male donor with ankylosing spondylitis or in good health (not recorded which).

This chain connects TRBV11-2 to TRBJ2-7; either TRBD1 or TRBD2 may supply D (5 bases each). V was cut by 3 bases and J by 2 bases, with 17 bases left in between. This CDR3 is built from 16 residues. Germline V lookup: CDR1 SGHAT, CDR2 FQNNGV. The chain's CDR3 is CASSLEAGTAAYEQYF. The CDR3 DNA reads TGTGCCAGCAGCTTGGAAGCCGGGACCGCGGCCTACGAGCAGTACTTC. Filled out from reference TRBV11-2 and TRBJ2-7, the complete variable domain reads EAGVAQSPRYKIIEKRQSVAFWCNPISGHATLYWYQQILGQGPKLLIQFQNNGVVDDSQLPKDRFSAERLKGVDSTLKIQPAKLEDSAVYLCASSLEAGTAAYEQYFGPGTRLTVT.

This clonotype was detected only once. The rearrangement uses TRBV25-1 and TRBJ1-5, with TRBD1 matching 9 bases. The CDR3 contains 14 residues. CDR1 is MGHDK and CDR2 is SYGVNS in the germline V gene. The trim removed 6 bases at V and 7 bases at J, leaving 7 bases unmatched. CDR3 residues: CASRPQGASQPQHF. The CDR3 region has the DNA TGTGCCAGCAGGCCACAGGGGGCGTCACAGCCCCAGCATTTT.

The chain is built from TRBV20-1 and TRBJ2-1, with 7 positions matching TRBD2. Per the germline V gene, CDR1 is DFQATT and CDR2 is SNEGSKA (reference sequence). The CDR3 covers 13 residues. CDR3 coding DNA: TGCAGCGCAGGGAGGGGCTCGAGCGATGAGCAGTTCTTC. It translates to CSAGRGSSDEQFF.

There are a few counts of this clonotype. The chain has TRBV20-1 and TRBJ1-5, with a possible D match to TRBD1 (5 bases). The CDR3 has 19 amino acids. The germline V gene has CDR1 DFQATT and CDR2 SNEGSKA (reference sequence). V was cut by 6 bases and J by 2 bases, with 29 bases left in between. The CDR3 bases are TGCAGTGCGGAGGGATTACGGGCAGGGAGTTTGTGGGGCAATCAGCCCCAGCATTTT. The encoded protein is CSAEGLRAGSLWGNQPQHF.

This chain connects TRBV3-1 to TRBJ2-1; D is ambiguous. Germline values: CDR1 LGHDT, CDR2 YNNKEL (reference sequence). The V end lost 0 bases, the J end lost 12 bases, and 12 bases lay between the germline ends. The CDR3 extends over 13 amino acids. CDR3 DNA: TGTGCCAGCAGCCAAGACTCCTCAATGTCGCAGTTCTTC. Its protein is CASSQDSSMSQFF.

The V and J genes are TRBV11-1 and TRBJ2-1; 16 bases are shared with TRBD2. With V trimmed by 5 bases and J by 8 bases, 15 bases remained unmatched. There are 19 residues in the CDR3. Germline V gives CDR1 SGHAT, CDR2 FQDESV (reference sequence). The CDR3: CASSPTGTSGGAVSDEQFF. CDR3 DNA: TGTGCCAGCAGCCCGACCGGGACTAGCGGGGGGGCCGTCTCCGATGAGCAGTTCTTC.

The chain couples TRBV20-1 to TRBJ1-2; 12 bases align to TRBD1. The length of the CDR3 is 15 residues. The V gene end was trimmed by 2 bases and the J gene end by 8 bases; junction bases not matched to a gene: 9. Germline V gene data show CDR1 as DFQATT and CDR2 as SNEGSKA (reference sequence). The CDR3 nucleotides read TGCAGTGCTAGAACCTCCTCCGGGACAGGGGGCGGCTACACCTTC. Residues: CSARTSSGTGGGYTF.

The V and J genes are TRBV5-1 and TRBJ2-7, with 8 bases aligning to TRBD2. CDR1 SGHRS and CDR2 YFSETQ come from the germline V gene. CDR3 size: 14 residues. J gave up 6 bases and V 0 bases, and 5 bases lay outside the gene matches. CDR3 protein: CASSLGAGVPEQYF. Here the CDR3 DNA reads TGCGCCAGCAGCTTGGGAGCGGGAGTCCCCGAGCAGTACTTC.

V gene TRBV20-1 combines with J gene TRBJ2-3; D is ambiguous. V lost 6 bases, J lost 8 bases, and 9 bases lay in between. The CDR3 is made up of 10 amino acids. Per the germline V gene, CDR1 is DFQATT and CDR2 is SNEGSKA (reference sequence). In DNA, the CDR3 is TGCAGTGCAGAAAAGGGTACGCAGTATTTT. Translating it yields CSAEKGTQYF.

This clonotype has more than one count but fewer than ten. The rearrangement links TRBV9 to TRBJ2-1; a possible D gene is TRBD2 (5 bases). The V gene lost 0 bases and the J gene lost 4 bases, with 14 bases spanning the gap. The CDR3 is made up of 16 amino acids. CDR1 is SGDLS, CDR2 YYNGEE, per germline. The CDR3 spells CASSVAPGVTYNEQFF. CDR3 nucleotides: TGTGCCAGCAGCGTAGCACCCGGGGTGACTTACAATGAGCAGTTCTTC.

This clonotype has more than one count but fewer than ten. The chain uses TRBV10-3 and TRBJ1-1, with D unresolved. The CDR3 is 13 residues long. Trimming pared 6 bases from V and 3 bases from J, leaving 11 bases between. Germline-derived CDR1 and CDR2 are ENHRY and SYGVKD. The CDR3 nucleotides read TGTGCCATCAGCCGAGAACGGGACACTGAAGCTTTCTTT. Protein sequence: CAISRERDTEAFF.

V gene TRBV12-3 or TRBV12-4 combines with J gene TRBJ1-1, with TRBD1 matching over 8 bases. V gave up 3 bases and J gave up 1 base; unmatched junction bases: 7. This CDR3 comprises 16 residues. The CDR3 spells CASSFLQGAGNTEAFF. The CDR3 region has the DNA TGTGCCAGCAGTTTTCTCCAGGGGGCTGGGAACACTGAAGCTTTCTTT.

This clonotype occurred a few times. This sequence joins TRBV20-1 and TRBJ2-7; TRBD2 is a possible D gene (6 bases). Trimming removed 6 bases at V and 4 bases at J, with 16 bases between. The V gene's germline CDR1 is DFQATT and CDR2 SNEGSKA (reference sequence). The length of the CDR3 is 13 residues. The DNA of the CDR3 is TGCAGTGCCCTTAGCGGAGAACCTTACGAGCAGTACTTC. This sequence encodes CSALSGEPYEQYF.

The chain carries TRBV24-1 and TRBJ2-1; possibly TRBD1 for D (5 bases). The germline gives CDR1 KGHDR, CDR2 SFDVKD. The ends were cut back, 0 bases at V and 9 bases at J, with 17 bases in the middle. The CDR3 loop spans 16 amino acids. For the CDR3, the DNA is TGTGCCACCAGTGATTTGCAGGGTTCAAGTATGGGTGAGCAGTTCTTC. Protein product: CATSDLQGSSMGEQFF.

V gene TRBV5-1 combines with J gene TRBJ1-1; tentatively, D is TRBD1 (5 bases). This CDR3 region has 13 residues. Germline lookup yields CDR1 SGHRS and CDR2 YFSETQ. The ends were cut back, 2 bases at V and 6 bases at J, with 11 bases in the middle. CDR3 protein: CASSLGASSEAFF. CDR3 DNA sequence: TGCGCCAGCAGCTTAGGGGCGTCTTCTGAAGCTTTCTTT.

The chain employs TRBV19 and TRBJ1-2; 8 bases are a match to TRBD1. There are 18 residues in the CDR3. Germline trimming cut 6 bases from V and 6 bases from J; bases unmatched to any gene: 21. Germline values: CDR1 LNHDA, CDR2 SQIVND (reference sequence). The CDR3 DNA follows: TGTGCCAGTAGCCCCTCCCCCGGGACAGGATTACAGGGGAATGGCTACACCTTC. It yields the protein CASSPSPGTGLQGNGYTF.

This clonotype appeared once. J is TRBJ2-1 and V is TRBV4-2; D is possibly TRBD2 (5 bases). Trimming shortened V by 0 bases and J by 6 bases, and 18 bases separated the two germline ends. CDR3 length equals 17 residues. The germline V gene encodes CDR1 LGHNA and CDR2 YNFKEQ. CDR3 protein: CASSQDLVGLALNEQFF. Written as DNA, the CDR3 is TGTGCCAGCAGCCAAGATCTTGTTGGGCTAGCCCTCAATGAGCAGTTCTTC.

This clonotype occurred a few times. The CDR3: CASSPAGLTGELFF. CDR3 DNA: TGTGCCAGCTCACCGGCAGGGCTCACCGGGGAGCTGTTTTTT. V is TRBV18 and J is TRBJ2-2; a possible D gene is TRBD1 (5 bases). With 3 bases removed from V and 4 bases from J, the gap between germline ends came to 9 bases. From germline, CDR1 is KGHSH and CDR2 LQKENI. The CDR3 extends over 14 amino acids.

The chain employs TRBV5-1 and TRBJ2-7; D is perhaps TRBD2 (6 bases). Germline V CDR1 and CDR2: SGHRS, YFSETQ. The V end was cut by 2 bases, the J end by 4 bases, with 7 bases between. The CDR3 has 12 amino acids. The CDR3 DNA reads as TGCGCCAGCAGCTTCCGGGGGTACGAGCAGTACTTC. Its protein is CASSFRGYEQYF.

V usage is TRBV15 and J usage is TRBJ1-2; TRBD1 might be the D (5 bases). Germline V gene sequence: CDR1 LNHNV, CDR2 YYDKDF (reference sequence). The CDR3 length is 16 residues. The V end was cut by 0 bases, the J end by 4 bases, with 15 bases between. The CDR3 protein is CATSREIATGSYGYTF. The CDR3 DNA reads as TGTGCCACCAGCAGAGAGATCGCCACAGGCTCCTATGGCTACACCTTC.

This clonotype has more than one count but fewer than ten. CDR3 residues: CASGDEGVIYEQYF. The DNA of the CDR3 is TGCGCCAGTGGAGATGAGGGGGTAATCTACGAGCAGTACTTC. This chain joins TRBV5-1 and TRBJ2-7; maybe TRBD1 (6 bases). V lost 8 bases, J lost 3 bases, and 18 bases lay in between. Per germline, CDR1 SGHRS and CDR2 YFSETQ. The CDR3 totals 14 residues.